The sequence of this T cell receptor (beta chain) was determined in a study of TIL therapy for anti-PD-1-resistant metastatic lung cancer. Study summary: Tumors had a median PD-L1 proportion score of about 6.6%. Tumors carried a median about 1.5 non-synonymous mutations per megabase.

This was the immunoSEQ v3 assay. TCRdb keeps only in-frame clones here, not all; method: immunoSEQ multiplex PCR. The sample includes under 100,000 clones, under 70% seen only once; the top ten take approximately 11%. The germline gives CDR1 SGHVS, CDR2 FQNEAQ. Trimming shortened V by 0 bases and J by 9 bases, and 6 bases separated the two germline ends. This CDR3 comprises 12 residues. Sample time point: pre-treatment sample, taken before nivolumab and TIL therapy. Pleural nodules or supraclavicular lymph nodes made up most of the excised metastases sampled. Patients then received nivolumab; progressors got lymphodepletion, TIL and IL-2.

This TCR was sampled from a person aged 25 to 85 with non-small cell lung cancer. The sequences come from tumor tissue, collected at baseline. The chain is built from TRBV7-8 and TRBJ2-1; no clear D. The CDR3 region is CASSLADIEQFF. CDR3 DNA sequence: TGTGCCAGCAGCTTAGCGGATATTGAGCAGTTCTTC. Full variable domain (missing parts from reference TRBV7-8 and TRBJ2-1): GAGVSQSPRYKVAKRGQDVALRCDPISGHVSLFWYQQALGQGPEFLTYFQNEAQLDKSGLPSDRFFAERPEGSVSTLKIQRTQQEDSAVYLCASSLADIEQFFGPGTRLTVL.